Shown below are 9 T cell receptor beta chains from a single sample sequenced in a study of blood T cells in healthy people across ages. Primed by a sample-barcoded 5' primer and a J-beta primer mix, a second PCR proceeded for roughly 6 to 12 cycles. TCRdb processed the 5' RACE reads anew with MiXCR; each CDR3 protein has one entry. The data show about 1.5 million distinct CDR3 sequences, with approximately 42% seen just once and under 5% held by the top ten. Source material: blood. The receptors were gathered from a woman aged 18-35 years in good health.

In DNA, the CDR3 is TGTGCCAGCATTCCCTCCGGGACAGGGATCTACGAGCAGTACTTC. Translating it yields CASIPSGTGIYEQYF. The chain joins TRBV6-6 to TRBJ2-7; TRBD1 agrees at 9 bases. Trimming removed 7 bases from V and 3 bases from J; junction bases left unmatched: 10. CDR3 length: 15 residues. CDR1 MNHNY and CDR2 SVGAGI come from the germline V gene (reference sequence).

The table lists this clonotype with many counts. The chain joins TRBV7-9 to TRBJ1-5; TRBD1 agrees at 7 bases. Trimming took 4 bases from V and 3 from J; bases not matched to a gene: 3. CDR3 length: 14 residues. Germline lookup yields CDR1 SEHNR and CDR2 FQNEAQ (reference sequence). CDR3 nucleotides: TGTGCCAGCAGCTCCACAGGGGTCAATCAGCCCCAGCATTTT. It specifies CASSSTGVNQPQHF.

This rearrangement joins TRBV20-1 to TRBJ1-4; 7 bases map to TRBD1. The CDR3 extends over 14 amino acids. Trimming cost V 1 base and J 6 bases; bases outside gene matches: 5. The germline V gene encodes CDR1 DFQATT and CDR2 SNEGSKA (reference sequence). Here the CDR3 DNA reads TGCAGTGCTAGAGCGACAGGGTCTGATGAAAAACTGTTTTTT. It translates to CSARATGSDEKLFF.

This sequence joins TRBV7-2 and TRBJ2-1; the D is unclear. The CDR3 totals 14 residues. V lost 5 bases and J 0 bases, leaving 8 bases between the germline ends. Germline V gene lookup returns CDR1 SGHTA and CDR2 FQGNSA. CDR3 DNA sequence: TGTGCCAGCAGCCCCGAGGTCTCCTACAATGAGCAGTTCTTC. Translated: CASSPEVSYNEQFF.

The J gene is TRBJ2-1, the V gene TRBV6-5; possible D gene TRBD2, 5 bases. There are 16 residues in the CDR3. Germline V gene data show CDR1 as MNHEY and CDR2 as SVGAGI. V lost 0 bases and J 0 bases, leaving 9 bases between the germline ends. In DNA, the CDR3 is TGTGCCAGCAGTTACTCTCCTAGCCACTCCTACAATGAGCAGTTCTTC. Protein product: CASSYSPSHSYNEQFF.

This rearrangement joins TRBV20-1 to TRBJ2-7; 10 bases agree with TRBD2. J was trimmed by 2 bases and V by 4 bases; bases with no gene match: 8. The CDR3 runs to 15 residues. Germline values: CDR1 DFQATT, CDR2 SNEGSKA (reference sequence). The CDR3 bases are TGCAGTGCTATACAAAGCGGGAGGGCTGCCTACGAGCAGTACTTC. Translated: CSAIQSGRAAYEQYF.

This clonotype was counted many times. The J gene is TRBJ2-1, the V gene TRBV7-2; unclear D gene. This CDR3 comprises 12 residues. CDR1 and CDR2 (germline): SGHTA, FQGNSA. V lost 3 bases and J 6 bases, leaving 6 bases between the germline ends. The CDR3: CASSLLVNEQFF. DNA of the CDR3: TGTGCCAGCAGCTTGCTCGTCAATGAGCAGTTCTTC.

Concerning this clonotype: At one of its ends the junction is not consistent with the germline gene, which may arise from a read error. The chain couples TRBV30 to TRBJ1-2, with 7 bases lining up with TRBD1. Germline V gives CDR1 GTSNPN, CDR2 SVGIG (reference sequence). The CDR3 has 17 residues. For the CDR3, the DNA is TGTGCCTGGAGTGCCGCCCCCCTGGACAGGATTTACTATGGCCACACCTTC. Translated, it gives CAWSAAPLDRIYYGHTF.

This clonotype was picked up a small number of times. The V call is TRBV7-2, the J call TRBJ1-5, with D possibly matching TRBD1 (5 bases). This CDR3 comprises 16 residues. CDR1 is SGHTA and CDR2 is FQGNSA in the germline V gene. V lost 3 bases and J 1 base, leaving 13 bases between the germline ends. Here the CDR3 reads CASSFTGRQSNQPQHF. CDR3 sequence (DNA): TGTGCCAGCAGCTTCACCGGGAGACAGAGCAATCAGCCCCAGCATTTT.